The clone carrying this T cell receptor beta chain appeared once. Its cognate antigen is unknown. The data stem from a study of beta chain features in type 1 diabetes. Whole-study results and caveats: Still unanswered here is whether HLA type influences TCRB rearrangement. A greater similarity of naive, central memory and Treg TCRB repertoires was seen among patients than among healthy donors.

Between the trimmed V and J ends, which lost 1 base and 4 bases, there was a span of 11 bases. CDR1 is MGHRA, CDR2 YSYEKL, per germline. The CDR3 has 14 residues. Reverse transcription of all isolated RNA meant that expressed TCRB transcripts were sequenced. It was found that naive, central memory and regulatory T cell samples averaged about 3.4 million reads. Using immunoSEQ multiplex PCR, the repertoire was profiled, and TCRdb retains in-frame clones only, with some absent. The sample records 400,000 to 450,000 clones, roughly 14% being singletons. Naive, central memory, regulatory and stem cell-like memory cells within the CD4+ compartment were sorted using CD45RO/CCR7/CD25/CD127/CD95/CD27.

The receptor comes from a man aged 25 to 40 in good health. The chain has TRBV4-1 and TRBJ2-7; D unclear. Sequences were obtained from naive CD4+ T cells from blood. The CDR3 coding sequence is TGCGCCAGCAGCCAAGTTGGGAAGGGATACGAGCAGTACGTC. Residues: CASSQVGKGYEQYV.